This TCR beta chain was sequenced for a study of cytomegalovirus exposure and HLA in healthy donors. Study at large: Genotyping showed roughly 81% of over 350 donors falling in the Caucasian-associated ancestry cluster.

V lost 6 bases to trimming and J lost 2 bases, with 27 bases between them. This CDR3 has 18 amino acids. The V gene's germline CDR1 is SGHRS and CDR2 YFSETQ. With 60 Vbeta and 13 Jbeta primers, the PCR was carried out. Method: immunoSEQ multiplex PCR; TCRdb's copy keeps in-frame clones and lacks some. This sample has more than 85,000 clones, with nearly 65% found just once. On this clone itself: The antigen is not known.

Notes on the study in general: Accurate prediction of most subjects' HLA-A and HLA-B alleles from TCR beta sequences was reported. Investigators reported 150 to 200 TCR beta chains as tied to cytomegalovirus.

The sequence came from a human donor in good health. The sequencing sample was made of PBMCs. The V gene is TRBV5-1, the J gene TRBJ2-7; tentative D call: TRBD2 (5 bases). The DNA for the CDR3 is TGCGCCAGCACCTGGGCAGGAAGCTCGGGGTCCTCCACCTACGAGCAGTACTTC. It codes for CASTWAGSSGSSTYEQYF.